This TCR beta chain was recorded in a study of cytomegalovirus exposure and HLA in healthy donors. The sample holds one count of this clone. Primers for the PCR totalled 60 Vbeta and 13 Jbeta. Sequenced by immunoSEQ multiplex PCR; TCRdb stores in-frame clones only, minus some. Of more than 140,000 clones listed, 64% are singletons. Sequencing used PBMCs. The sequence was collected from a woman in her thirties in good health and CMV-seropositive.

The CDR3 nucleotides read TGTGCCAGCAGCGTCGGCTCAGGTGCCGGGATTTACGAGCAGTACTTC. Residues: CASSVGSGAGIYEQYF. This chain links TRBV9 with TRBJ2-7; D may be TRBD2 (5 bases). V was shortened by 2 bases and J by 4 bases, with 19 bases between the two germline ends. The CDR3 covers 16 residues. Germline V gene data show CDR1 as SGDLS and CDR2 as YYNGEE.